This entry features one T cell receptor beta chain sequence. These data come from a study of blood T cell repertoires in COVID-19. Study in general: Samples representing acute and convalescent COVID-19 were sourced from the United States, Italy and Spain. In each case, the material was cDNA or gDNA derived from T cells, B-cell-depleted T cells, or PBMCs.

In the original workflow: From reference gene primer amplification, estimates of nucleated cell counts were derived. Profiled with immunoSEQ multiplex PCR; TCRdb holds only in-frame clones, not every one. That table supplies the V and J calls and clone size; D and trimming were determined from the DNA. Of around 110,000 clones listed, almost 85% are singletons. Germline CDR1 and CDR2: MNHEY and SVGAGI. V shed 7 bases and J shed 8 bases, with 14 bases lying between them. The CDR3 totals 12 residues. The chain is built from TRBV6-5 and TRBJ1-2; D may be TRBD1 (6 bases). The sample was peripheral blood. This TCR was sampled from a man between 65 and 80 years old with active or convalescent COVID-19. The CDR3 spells CASKTPGEGYTF. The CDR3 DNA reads TGTGCCAGCAAAACACCAGGGGAGGGCTACACCTTC.